This T cell receptor (beta chain) came from a study of graft-versus-host responses after intestinal transplantation. Looking at the study overall: Transplants were multivisceral, liver-intestinal, or isolated intestinal. After anti-thymocyte globulin induction, recipients took tacrolimus and steroids for three to four years. Study-wide findings and caveats: Peak circulating GvH clone levels were associated with early post-transplant HvG declines.

Sequencing was performed with immunoSEQ multiplex PCR; in TCRdb, only in-frame clones are kept and a portion is missing. Of roughly 25,000 clones in the sample, more than 90% are singletons; the top ten hold under 0.95%. On this clone: Antigen unknown.

Germline assignment: CDR1 MDHEN and CDR2 SYDVKM. V shed 3 bases and J 6 bases; nucleotides not matched to a gene: 15. There are 20 residues in the CDR3. This TCR was sampled from a human patient who received an intestinal transplant, so some T cells may come from the graft donor. The chain links TRBV28 to TRBJ2-1, with 15 bases matching TRBD2. The sample was PBMCs, taken more than 29 days after intestinal transplant. CDR3 sequence: CASSLFRSLGTSGGRNEQFF. The CDR3 nucleotides are TGTGCCAGCAGTTTGTTTAGGTCACTTGGGACTAGCGGGGGGCGCAATGAGCAGTTCTTC.